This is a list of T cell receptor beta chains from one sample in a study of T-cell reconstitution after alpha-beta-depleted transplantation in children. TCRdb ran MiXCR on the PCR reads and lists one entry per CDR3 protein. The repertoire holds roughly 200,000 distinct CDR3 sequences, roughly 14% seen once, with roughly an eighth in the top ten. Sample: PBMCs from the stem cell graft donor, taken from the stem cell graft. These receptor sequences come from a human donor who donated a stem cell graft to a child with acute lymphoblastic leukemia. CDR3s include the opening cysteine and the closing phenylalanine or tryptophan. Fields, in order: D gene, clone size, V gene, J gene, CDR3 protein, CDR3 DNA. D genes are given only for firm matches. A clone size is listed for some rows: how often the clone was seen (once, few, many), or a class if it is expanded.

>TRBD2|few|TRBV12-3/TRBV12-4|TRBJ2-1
CATSSGRSDEQFF
TGTGCCACCTCTAGCGGGAGGAGCGATGAGCAGTTCTTC
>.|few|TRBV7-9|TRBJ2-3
CASSFVMPHGTDTQYF
TGTGCCAGCAGCTTCGTGATGCCTCATGGCACAGATACGCAGTATTTT
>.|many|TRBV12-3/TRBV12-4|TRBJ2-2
CASTLGGFAGELFF
TGTGCCAGCACTTTAGGGGGTTTCGCCGGGGAGCTGTTTTTT
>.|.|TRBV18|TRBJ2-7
CASSEQEFEQYF
TGTGCCAGCTCGGAACAGGAATTCGAGCAGTACTTC
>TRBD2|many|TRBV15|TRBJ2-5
CATSRAAGGPVQETQYF
TGTGCCACCAGCAGAGCGGCGGGAGGGCCGGTCCAAGAGACCCAGTACTTC
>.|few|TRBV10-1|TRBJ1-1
CASSEYQGNTEAFF
TGCGCCAGCAGTGAGTACCAGGGGAACACTGAAGCTTTCTTT
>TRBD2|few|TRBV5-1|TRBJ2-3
CASSPRTSGITDTQYF
TGCGCCAGCAGCCCCAGGACTAGCGGGATCACAGATACGCAGTATTTT
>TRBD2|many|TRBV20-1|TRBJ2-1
CTGTSGAYNEQFF
TGCACTGGGACTAGCGGGGCCTACAATGAGCAGTTCTTC
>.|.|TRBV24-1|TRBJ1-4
CATSDPQGDGSEKLFF
TGTGCCACCAGTGATCCACAGGGCGATGGAAGTGAAAAACTGTTTTTT
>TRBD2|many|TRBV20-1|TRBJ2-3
CSARVGAGDTDTQYF
TGCAGTGCTAGAGTCGGTGCGGGGGACACAGATACGCAGTATTTT
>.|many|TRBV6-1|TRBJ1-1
CASSMTRGNTEAFF
TGTGCCAGCAGTATGACCCGGGGCAACACTGAAGCTTTCTTT
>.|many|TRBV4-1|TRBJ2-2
CASSQDRRRSGTGELFF
TGCGCCAGCAGCCAAGATCGTCGCAGGTCAGGCACCGGGGAGCTGTTTTTT
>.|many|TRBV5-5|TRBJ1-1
CASSSDTEAFF
TGTGCCAGCAGCTCCGACACTGAAGCTTTCTTT
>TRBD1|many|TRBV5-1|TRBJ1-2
CASSLQGEDGYTF
TGCGCCAGCAGCTTGCAGGGGGAAGATGGCTACACCTTC
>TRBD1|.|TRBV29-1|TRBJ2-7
CSVVKPRQGRYEQYF
TGCAGCGTCGTGAAGCCTAGACAGGGTCGCTACGAGCAGTACTTC
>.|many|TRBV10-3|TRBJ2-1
CATRNGSSYNEQFF
TGTGCCACGCGCAACGGGAGCTCCTACAATGAGCAGTTCTTC
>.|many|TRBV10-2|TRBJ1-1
CASSEWDSGPRLKNTEAFF
TGCGCCAGCAGTGAGTGGGATTCGGGTCCACGCCTTAAGAACACTGAAGCTTTCTTT
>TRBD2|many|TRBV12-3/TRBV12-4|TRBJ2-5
CASSFSGGETQYF
TGTGCCAGCAGCTTTAGCGGGGGAGAGACCCAGTACTTC
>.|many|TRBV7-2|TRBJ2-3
CASSLTFVSTDTQYF
TGTGCCAGCAGCTTAACCTTCGTCTCCACAGATACGCAGTATTTT
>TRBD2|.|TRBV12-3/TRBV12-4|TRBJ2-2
CASSLALSREGDTGELFF
TGTGCCAGCAGTTTAGCCCTCAGTCGGGAGGGCGACACCGGGGAGCTGTTTTTT
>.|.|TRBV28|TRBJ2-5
CASKGVSLETQYF
TGTGCCAGCAAAGGGGTGTCACTAGAGACCCAGTACTTC
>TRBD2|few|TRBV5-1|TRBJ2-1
CASSKGLAGGNEQFF
TGCGCCAGCAGCAAAGGACTAGCGGGAGGGAATGAGCAGTTCTTC
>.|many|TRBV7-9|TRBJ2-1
CAMAGLSYLYYNEQFF
TGTGCCATGGCAGGACTCTCGTACCTTTACTACAATGAGCAGTTCTTC
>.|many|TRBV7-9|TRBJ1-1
CASSFRGRVTEAFF
TGTGCCAGCAGCTTTCGGGGTCGGGTCACTGAAGCTTTCTTT
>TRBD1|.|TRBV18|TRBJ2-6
CASSPISGQGLNGTNVLTF
TGTGCCAGCTCACCAATATCCGGACAGGGTCTGAATGGGACCAACGTCCTGACTTTC
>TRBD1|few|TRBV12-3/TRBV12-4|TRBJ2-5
CASSSDRGRVETQYF
TGTGCCAGCAGTTCGGACAGGGGGCGGGTGGAGACCCAGTACTTC
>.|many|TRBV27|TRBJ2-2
CASSPPRDGTGELFF
TGTGCCAGCAGTCCGCCCAGGGACGGCACCGGGGAGCTGTTTTTT
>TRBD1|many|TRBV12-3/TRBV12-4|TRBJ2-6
CASSLGPRTGDGSGANVLTF
TGTGCCAGCAGTTTAGGCCCACGGACAGGGGATGGTTCTGGGGCCAACGTCCTGACTTTC
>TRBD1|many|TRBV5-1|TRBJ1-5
CASSLGQGHQPQHF
TGCGCCAGCAGCTTGGGACAGGGTCACCAGCCCCAGCATTTT
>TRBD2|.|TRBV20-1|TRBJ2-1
CSADRLAGGRNEQFF
TGCAGTGCTGACCGACTAGCGGGAGGGCGCAATGAGCAGTTCTTC
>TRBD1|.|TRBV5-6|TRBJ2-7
CASSLDLAGGEQYF
TGTGCCAGCAGCTTGGACTTGGCAGGGGGAGAGCAGTACTTC
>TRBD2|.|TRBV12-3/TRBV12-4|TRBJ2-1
CASRRTSGRAVNEQFF
TGTGCCAGCAGACGGACTAGCGGGAGGGCAGTGAATGAGCAGTTCTTC
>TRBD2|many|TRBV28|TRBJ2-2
CASRPGGTLNTGELFF
TGTGCCAGCAGACCGGGGGGGACATTAAACACCGGGGAGCTGTTTTTT
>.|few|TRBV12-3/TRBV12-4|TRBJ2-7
CASSASETNSYEQYF
TGTGCCAGCAGTGCTTCCGAGACTAACTCCTACGAGCAGTACTTC
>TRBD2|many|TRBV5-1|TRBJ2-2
CASSLETSGRYSGELFF
TGCGCCAGCAGCTTGGAGACTAGCGGGAGATATTCCGGGGAGCTGTTTTTT
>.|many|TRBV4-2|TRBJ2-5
CASSQDRAGTQYF
TGTGCCAGCAGCCAAGATAGGGCGGGGACCCAGTACTTC
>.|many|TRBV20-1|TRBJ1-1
CSARRRRQTLNTEAFF
TGCAGTGCTAGAAGGCGTAGACAGACTCTGAACACTGAAGCTTTCTTT
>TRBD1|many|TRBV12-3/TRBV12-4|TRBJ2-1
CASSLTGHNEQFF
TGTGCCAGCAGTTTGACAGGGCACAATGAGCAGTTCTTC
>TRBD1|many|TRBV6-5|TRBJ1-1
CASSYSRTGGLVAAFF
TGTGCCAGCAGTTACAGTAGAACAGGGGGATTGGTGGCAGCTTTCTTT
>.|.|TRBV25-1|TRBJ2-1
CASSGQAWDERSEQFF
TGTGCCAGCAGTGGTCAGGCGTGGGACGAGCGATCCGAGCAGTTCTTC
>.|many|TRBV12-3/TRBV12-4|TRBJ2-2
CASIPREFTEELFF
TGTGCCAGCATCCCTCGTGAGTTTACGGAGGAGCTTTTTTTT
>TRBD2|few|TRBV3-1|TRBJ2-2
CASSQLGLAGGDTGELFF
TGTGCCAGCAGCCAACTGGGACTAGCGGGAGGGGACACCGGGGAGCTGTTTTTT
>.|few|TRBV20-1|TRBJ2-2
CSARDHRDGNTGELFF
TGCAGTGCTAGAGATCACCGGGACGGGAACACCGGGGAGCTGTTTTTT
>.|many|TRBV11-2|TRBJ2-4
CASSPGTLTAKNIQYF
TGTGCCAGCAGCCCCGGGACTCTAACTGCCAAAAACATTCAGTACTTC
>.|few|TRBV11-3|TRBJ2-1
CASSLVNGNEQFF
TGTGCCAGCAGCTTAGTAAACGGAAATGAGCAGTTCTTC
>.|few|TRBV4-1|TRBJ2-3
CASSQDQRDTQYF
TGCGCCAGCAGCCAAGATCAGCGAGATACGCAGTATTTT
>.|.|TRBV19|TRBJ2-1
CASSGAAPYNEQFF
TGTGCCAGTAGTGGGGCGGCGCCTTACAATGAGCAGTTCTTC
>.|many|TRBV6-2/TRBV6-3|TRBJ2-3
CASSYGQGVLLAASTDTQYF
TGTGCCAGCAGTTACGGCCAGGGGGTTCTACTAGCGGCTAGCACAGATACGCAGTATTTT
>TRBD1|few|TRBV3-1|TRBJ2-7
CASSQTDRANEQYF
TGTGCCAGCAGCCAGACCGACAGGGCGAACGAGCAGTACTTC
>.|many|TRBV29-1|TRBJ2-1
CSVGARYEQFF
TGCAGCGTTGGGGCAAGATATGAGCAGTTCTTC
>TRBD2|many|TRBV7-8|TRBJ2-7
CASSVNPPSGRDNEQYF
TGTGCCAGCAGCGTAAACCCCCCTAGCGGGAGAGACAACGAGCAGTACTTC
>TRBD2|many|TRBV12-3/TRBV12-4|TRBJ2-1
CASSPPTSGRVGDEQFF
TGTGCCAGCAGTCCCCCGACTAGCGGGAGGGTAGGAGATGAGCAGTTCTTC
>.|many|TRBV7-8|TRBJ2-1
CASSPKVPGDNEQFF
TGTGCCAGCAGCCCCAAGGTCCCGGGTGACAATGAGCAGTTCTTC